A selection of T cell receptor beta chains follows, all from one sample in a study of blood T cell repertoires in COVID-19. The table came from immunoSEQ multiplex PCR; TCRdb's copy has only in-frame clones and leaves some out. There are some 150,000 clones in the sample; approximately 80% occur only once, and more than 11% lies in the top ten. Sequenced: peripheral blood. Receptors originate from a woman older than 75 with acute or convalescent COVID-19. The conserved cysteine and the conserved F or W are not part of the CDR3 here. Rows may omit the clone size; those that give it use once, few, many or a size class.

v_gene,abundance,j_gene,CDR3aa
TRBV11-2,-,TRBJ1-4,ASSENRATNEKLF
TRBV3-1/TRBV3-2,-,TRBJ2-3,ASSRRLAGAGDTQY
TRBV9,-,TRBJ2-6,ASSVEPVASGANVLT
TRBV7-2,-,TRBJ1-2,ASSLDRFYGYT
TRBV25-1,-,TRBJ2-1,ASRGGTSGYNEQF
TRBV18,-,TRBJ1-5,ASSMTGQGNQPQH
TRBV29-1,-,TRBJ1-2,SVGSMGLNYGYT
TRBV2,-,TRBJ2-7,ASSEEVGGTYEQY
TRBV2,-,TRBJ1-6,ASAALYNSPLH
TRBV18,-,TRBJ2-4,ASSPQSGLDIQY
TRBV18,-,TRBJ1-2,ASSPPQGARYYGYT
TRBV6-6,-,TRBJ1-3,ASSYSGAGNTIY
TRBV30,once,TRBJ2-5,AWRGGLAGGRETQY
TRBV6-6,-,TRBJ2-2,ASRVKGGVNGELF
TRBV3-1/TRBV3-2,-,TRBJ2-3,ASSQGVQAVTDTQY
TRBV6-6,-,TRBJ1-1,ASSSRRVDTEAF
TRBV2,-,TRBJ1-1,ASSPFRGGTEAF
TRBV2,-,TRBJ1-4,ASNPRTGVEKLF
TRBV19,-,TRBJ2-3,ATQALQSTDTQY
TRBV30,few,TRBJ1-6,AWSGGPSYNSPLH
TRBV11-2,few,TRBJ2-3,ASSVGGSLLTDTQY
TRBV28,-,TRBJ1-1,ASSSRGAGYPRNTEAF
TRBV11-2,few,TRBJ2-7,ASSSDSDEQY
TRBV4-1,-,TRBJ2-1,ASSHVGTGTEEQF
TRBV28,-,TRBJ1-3,ASSLRPGNTIY
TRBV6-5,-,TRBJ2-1,ASSTLYNEQF
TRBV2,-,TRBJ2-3,ASSWTADTQY
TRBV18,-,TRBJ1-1,ASSPTRTEAF
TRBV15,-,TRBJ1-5,ATSRDGGQPQH